A selection of T cell receptor beta chains follows, all from one sample in a study of blood T cell repertoires in COVID-19. The data were produced by immunoSEQ multiplex PCR, yet TCRdb's version contains in-frame clones alone and is incomplete. The sample includes 150,000 to 200,000 clones, 80% to 90% of them seen just once. The sequencing input was peripheral blood. Receptors originate from a man aged 55 to 69 with acute or convalescent COVID-19. CDR3s include the opening cysteine and the closing phenylalanine or tryptophan. The order of the fields is clone size, V gene, J gene, CDR3 protein. The listing skips clone size in some rows; elsewhere it reads once, few, many or a size class.

>-|TRBV25-1|TRBJ2-1
CASSDSLSGGEQFF
>-|TRBV3-1/TRBV3-2|TRBJ2-4
CASSLRLPINGGYKNIQYF
>-|TRBV27|TRBJ2-7
CASRQGASYEQYF
>-|TRBV18|TRBJ2-1
CASATSGSYNEQFF
>-|TRBV11-2|TRBJ1-2
CASSLTVTGGYYGYTF
>-|TRBV7-3|TRBJ2-2
CASSPTRDSKELFF
>-|TRBV18|TRBJ1-5
CASSPRLGTGTQPQHF
>-|TRBV2|TRBJ2-1
CASSEQVGKYLGNEQFF
>-|TRBV7-2|TRBJ2-1
CASSLASLAGVGINEQFF
>-|TRBV7-6|TRBJ2-7
CASSCWDRRSYEQYF
>once|TRBV10-3|TRBJ1-1
CAISESEFMNTEAFF
>-|TRBV5-1|TRBJ1-2
CASSLFGGADGYTF
>-|TRBV30|TRBJ2-5
CAWSRGGQETQYF
>-|TRBV29-1|TRBJ1-1
CSVVRGNTEAFF
>-|TRBV28|TRBJ2-3
CASSLSGAGGFGDTQYF
>-|TRBV18|TRBJ1-5
CASSPAAGTQHF
>-|TRBV21-1|TRBJ2-5
CASSKGPGLAAETQYF
>-|TRBV2|TRBJ1-1
CASSVQWEAFF
>-|TRBV19|TRBJ1-1
CASWTGGTPNTEAFF
>-|TRBV7-8|TRBJ2-3
CASSLWAGSTDTQYF
>-|TRBV5-1|TRBJ1-2
CASSFGALSGGYGYTF
>-|TRBV6-6|TRBJ2-1
CASSQRRDEQFF
>-|TRBV5-1|TRBJ2-3
CASSLSAGRRTDTQYF
>once|TRBV6-5|TRBJ2-7
CAIETVPLYEQYF
>few|TRBV5-1|TRBJ2-7
CASSFPDSYEQYF
>-|TRBV2|TRBJ2-2
CASSPGLAGLTGELFF
>-|TRBV29-1|TRBJ2-7
CSVASGGGEQYF
>-|TRBV5-8|TRBJ1-4
CASSLLGGTNEKLFF
>-|TRBV7-3|TRBJ2-1
CASSLTETSGRSLFF
>-|TRBV9|TRBJ1-2
CASSAWDRSNYGYTF
>-|TRBV29-1|TRBJ1-4
CSAETGGEKLFF
>-|TRBV3-1/TRBV3-2|TRBJ1-2
CASSQDGGAHGYTF
>-|TRBV2|TRBJ2-2
CASSGGRADTGELFF
>-|TRBV5-5|TRBJ1-6
CASSLINNSPLHF
>-|TRBV27|TRBJ1-2
CASSLRSRGGRISGYTF
>-|TRBV6-5|TRBJ1-2
CASTGQGGNYGYTF
>-|TRBV11-2|TRBJ2-4
CASSATGGTFVAIQYF
>-|TRBV6-4|TRBJ1-1
CASMGGGQAFF
>few|TRBV6-1|TRBJ2-3
CASSDRGRRTDTQYF
>few|TRBV10-3|TRBJ2-3
CAISEWASGPTDTQYF
>-|TRBV11-2|TRBJ1-6
CASSFFPTGQGNSPLHF
>-|TRBV10-3|TRBJ2-7
CAINEGTSYEQYF
>-|TRBV29-1|TRBJ1-5
CSVGVGAGNQPQHF
>-|TRBV18|TRBJ1-1
CASSPPISVGAFF
>-|TRBV7-3|TRBJ2-7
CASSLNAGGEQYF
>-|TRBV27|TRBJ2-2
CASRRTGGTSGRATGELFF
>-|TRBV11-3|TRBJ1-5
CASSSKASTSTSNQPQHF
>-|TRBV19|TRBJ2-1
CASSRGSGIFNEQFF
>-|TRBV19|TRBJ1-5
CASTRTRGSGQPQHF
>few|TRBV28|TRBJ1-2
CASSFRTGGYGYTF
>-|TRBV7-6|TRBJ2-7
CASSLPGEPGEQYF
>-|TRBV30|TRBJ1-1
CAWSVQGAAEAFF